Included here is one TCR beta chain sequence, with context. Antigen unknown. This entry belongs to a study of monozygotic twins with inflammatory bowel disease. General study points: The data did not back a single strong IBD-associated clonotype or signal.

This CDR3 region has 13 residues. The germline gives CDR1 LGHDT, CDR2 YNNKEL (reference sequence). Sampling involved one blood draw (about 2.3 ml) for every donor. The UMIs carried a 6-nucleotide sample barcode, and they were added by template switching. Using the 5' RACE reads, TCRdb records one entry per CDR3 protein without DNA. The sample totals about 200,000 distinct CDR3 sequences; its top ten clones hold 6% to 9%. The receptor was isolated from a human donor with ulcerative colitis or Crohn's disease, or a healthy co-twin of an affected twin (not recorded which). V and J are TRBV3-1 and TRBJ1-1. Sequencing was done on a sample of blood. CDR3 protein: CASSFFGRTEAFF.